Following are 21 T cell receptor beta chains from one sample sequenced in a study of technical replicates of blood from a few donors. Assay: immunoSEQ multiplex PCR; the TCRdb copy retains only in-frame clones and omits some. The profile shows 70,000 to 90,000 clones, under 95% of them singletons. Material: T cells isolated from PBMCs. The receptors were sampled from a human donor in good health.

This sequence joins TRBV27 and TRBJ1-2, with a possible D match to TRBD1 (5 bases). Trimming stripped 7 bases from V and 3 bases from J, with 27 bases between. From germline, CDR1 is MNHEY and CDR2 SMNVEV (reference sequence). This CDR3 is 18 amino acids long. This CDR3 is CASTEMGGPNGDYYGYTF. DNA of the CDR3: TGTGCCAGCACAGAGATGGGGGGACCTAACGGGGACTACTATGGCTACACCTTC.

V gene TRBV28 combines with J gene TRBJ2-7; 11 bases agree with TRBD2. Per germline, CDR1 MDHEN and CDR2 SYDVKM. This CDR3 comprises 14 residues. The V gene end was trimmed by 5 bases and the J gene end by 4 bases; junction bases not matched to a gene: 4. CDR3 coding DNA: TGTGCCAGCAGTCTCGGGACTAGCGGATACGAGCAGTACTTC. Its protein product is CASSLGTSGYEQYF.

The genes are TRBV10-3 and TRBJ2-7; D is unresolved. Trimming left V 0 bases short and J 5 bases short, with 5 bases between. Germline CDR1 is ENHRY and CDR2 is SYGVKD. The CDR3 is 12 amino acids. Here the CDR3 reads CAISESPDEQYF. In DNA, the CDR3 is TGTGCCATCAGTGAGTCCCCGGACGAGCAGTACTTC.

This sequence joins TRBV7-8 and TRBJ2-7; maybe TRBD2 (5 bases). This CDR3 has 17 amino acids. The germline V gene has CDR1 SGHVS and CDR2 FQNEAQ. The V and J ends lost 0 bases and 0 bases respectively, with 15 bases between them. Here the CDR3 DNA reads TGTGCCAGCAGCTTAGCTGGGTGGGCGGGTAGCTCCTACGAGCAGTACTTC. It yields the protein CASSLAGWAGSSYEQYF.

This chain joins TRBV7-7 and TRBJ1-3; possibly TRBD1 for D (5 bases). V was pared by 2 bases and J by 2 bases, with 19 bases between. This CDR3 contains 18 residues. Germline CDR1 and CDR2: SSHAT and FNYEAQ (reference sequence). CDR3: CASSLNVYPGTTGNTIYF. CDR3 nucleotide sequence: TGTGCCAGCAGCTTAAATGTGTATCCGGGGACTACTGGAAACACCATATATTTT. The complete variable domain, with remaining parts taken from reference TRBV7-7 and TRBJ1-3, reads GAGVSQSPRYKVTKRGQDVTLRCDPISSHATLYWYQQALGQGPEFLTYFNYEAQPDKSGLPSDRFSAERPEGSISTLTIQRTEQRDSAMYRCASSLNVYPGTTGNTIYFGEGSWLTVV.

This chain connects TRBV6-5 to TRBJ1-5; unclear D gene. The CDR3 is made up of 13 amino acids. Trimming removed 0 bases from V and 7 bases from J, with 7 bases in between. Germline CDR1 reads MNHEY; CDR2 reads SVGAGI. CDR3 amino acids: CASSYSIRQPQHF. The DNA for the CDR3 is TGTGCCAGCAGTTACTCCATCCGGCAGCCCCAGCATTTT.

The chain joins TRBV28 to TRBJ2-7; 15 bases fit TRBD2. Per the germline V gene, CDR1 is MDHEN and CDR2 is SYDVKM. The CDR3 is 18 residues long. V lost 6 bases, J lost 3 bases, and 12 bases stayed unmatched. As DNA, the CDR3 is TGTGCCAGCAGCCAACCCGGGACTAGCGGGAGGTTTTACTACGAGCAGTACTTC. This sequence encodes CASSQPGTSGRFYYEQYF.

The V call is TRBV20-1, the J call TRBJ2-3, with no clear D. The CDR3 loop spans 10 amino acids. CDR1 is DFQATT and CDR2 is SNEGSKA in the germline V gene (reference sequence). Deletions cut 4 bases from V and 6 bases from J, with 5 bases between. Here the CDR3 reads CSAKLDTQYF. The CDR3 nucleotides read TGCAGTGCTAAGCTGGATACGCAGTATTTT.

The chain links TRBV15 to TRBJ1-2; possibly TRBD1 for D (5 bases). The V end lost 0 bases, the J end lost 7 bases, and 15 bases lay between the germline ends. CDR1 is LNHNV and CDR2 is YYDKDF in the germline V gene (reference sequence). This CDR3 spans 15 amino acids. This CDR3 is CATSRDQLSRAGYTF. CDR3 nucleotides: TGTGCCACCAGCAGAGATCAATTATCCAGGGCTGGCTACACCTTC.

The chain employs TRBV2 and TRBJ2-7; TRBD2 agrees at 7 bases. The CDR3 has 16 residues. Germline V gives CDR1 SNHLY, CDR2 FYNNEI. V dropped 7 bases and J dropped 1; count of bases not matched to a gene: 13. The CDR3 bases are TGTGCCAGCATAGGAGAACGGGAGGTCCTATCCTACGAGCAGTACTTC. This translates into CASIGEREVLSYEQYF.

On this clone: This sample includes further DNA sequences coding for the same CDR3. The chain recombines TRBV7-9 with TRBJ2-7; D may be TRBD2 (6 bases). Per the germline V gene, CDR1 is SEHNR and CDR2 is FQNEAQ (reference sequence). Trimming cost V 0 bases and J 3 bases, with 6 bases left between them. This CDR3 comprises 13 residues. CDR3 region: CASSLAGGYEQYF. In DNA, the CDR3 is TGTGCCAGCAGCTTAGCGGGGGGCTACGAGCAGTACTTC.

The V and J genes are TRBV7-6 and TRBJ2-1, with 13 bases matching TRBD2. This CDR3 comprises 17 residues. Germline trimming cut 2 bases from V and 6 bases from J; bases unmatched to any gene: 7. From germline, CDR1 is SGHVS and CDR2 FNYEAQ. The CDR3 region is CASSLTSGRELGNEQFF. For the CDR3, the DNA is TGTGCCAGCAGCTTAACTAGCGGGAGGGAACTGGGCAATGAGCAGTTCTTC.

The chain couples TRBV15 to TRBJ2-5, with 7 nucleotides matching TRBD2. J gave up 5 bases and V 5 bases, and 8 bases lay outside the gene matches. Germline V lookup: CDR1 LNHNV, CDR2 YYDKDF (reference sequence). The CDR3 consists of 14 residues. CDR3 in DNA: TGTGCCACCAGCGTTTTGGCGGGAGTTGAGACCCAGTACTTC. This codes for CATSVLAGVETQYF.

The rearrangement joins TRBV6-1 to TRBJ2-2, with D uncertain. V lost 0 bases, J lost 0 bases, and 8 bases lay in between. The CDR3 runs to 16 residues. Germline V CDR1 and CDR2: MNHNS, SASEGT. The CDR3 DNA reads as TGTGCCAGCAGTGAAGCGCGCATTTCGAACACCGGGGAGCTGTTTTTT. Protein: CASSEARISNTGELFF.

This chain connects TRBV27 to TRBJ2-2; D might be TRBD1 (5 bases). The CDR3 spans 16 residues. V was cut by 7 bases and J by 2 bases, with 17 bases left in between. Germline CDR1 MNHEY, CDR2 SMNVEV (reference sequence). The CDR3 is CASTFRGPVNTGELFF. Here the CDR3 DNA reads TGTGCCAGCACTTTTAGGGGTCCCGTAAACACCGGGGAGCTGTTTTTT.

This clone was counted a single time. V gene TRBV10-3 combines with J gene TRBJ2-4; a possible D gene is TRBD2 (6 bases). This CDR3 comprises 14 residues. CDR1 and CDR2 from the germline V gene are ENHRY and SYGVKD. V was clipped by 5 bases and J by 5 bases, with 13 bases between them. CDR3 bases: TGTGCCATCAGTTCGGGAGTATACCAAAACATTCAGTACTTC. The encoded protein is CAISSGVYQNIQYF.

This clone was seen a single time. The chain links TRBV27 to TRBJ1-5; D gene unclear. The CDR3 is 13 residues long. Germline loops: CDR1 MNHEY, CDR2 SMNVEV (reference sequence). V was clipped by 1 base and J by 5 bases, with 6 bases between them. This CDR3 is CASSLWAYQPQHF. DNA of the CDR3: TGTGCCAGCAGTTTATGGGCTTATCAGCCCCAGCATTTT.

This clone was seen only once. The CDR3 region is CASSLQRTEEQFF. The CDR3 bases are TGTGCCAGCAGCTTACAAAGGACTGAGGAGCAGTTCTTC. The rearrangement joins TRBV11-2 to TRBJ2-1, with D possibly being TRBD2 (5 bases). V lost 2 bases to trimming and J lost 10 bases, with 12 bases between them. This CDR3 is built from 13 residues. Germline V lookup: CDR1 SGHAT, CDR2 FQNNGV. The variable domain in full, completed from reference TRBV11-2 and TRBJ2-1, reads EAGVAQSPRYKIIEKRQSVAFWCNPISGHATLYWYQQILGQGPKLLIQFQNNGVVDDSQLPKDRFSAERLKGVDSTLKIQPAKLEDSAVYLCASSLQRTEEQFFGPGTRLTVL.

This chain joins TRBV11-3 and TRBJ2-7, with TRBD2 matching over 8 bases. This CDR3 has 18 residues. CDR1 is SGHNT, CDR2 YENEEA, per germline. The V segment lost 5 bases and the J segment 1 base; nucleotides outside the gene matches: 16. CDR3: CASSPNPLAGHGSYEQYF. The DNA of the CDR3 is TGTGCCAGCAGCCCAAACCCTCTAGCGGGCCATGGGTCCTACGAGCAGTACTTC.

In this sample, this clone turned up once. V gene TRBV28 combines with J gene TRBJ2-5; D is ambiguous. Germline V gene lookup returns CDR1 MDHEN and CDR2 SYDVKM. The CDR3 is 15 amino acids. V lost 1 base to trimming and J lost 4 bases, with 13 bases between them. The CDR3 DNA reads as TGTGCCAGCAGTTTATCTGGGCCAGGCTTAGAGACCCAGTACTTC. Protein sequence: CASSLSGPGLETQYF. Filled out from reference TRBV28 and TRBJ2-5, the complete variable domain reads DVKVTQSSRYLVKRTGEKVFLECVQDMDHENMFWYRQDPGLGLRLIYFSYDVKMKEKGDIPEGYSVSREKKERFSLILESASTNQTSMYLCASSLSGPGLETQYFGPGTRLLVL.

The rearrangement uses TRBV9 and TRBJ1-2, with no clear D. The germline V gene has CDR1 SGDLS and CDR2 YYNGEE. The V and J ends lost 0 bases and 0 bases respectively, with 9 bases between them. The CDR3 extends over 15 amino acids. The CDR3 here is CASSVDPSPNYGYTF. CDR3 DNA sequence: TGTGCCAGCAGCGTAGATCCTAGCCCTAACTATGGCTACACCTTC.